One and the same sample provided the 18 T cell receptor beta chains below, sequenced in a study of Tregs in tolerant kidney transplant recipients. Profiled with immunoSEQ multiplex PCR; TCRdb holds only in-frame clones, not every one. The sample contains over 50,000 clones, 70% to 90% of which appear only once. The starting material was Tregs from blood, obtained before the transplant. The receptor set was obtained from a human donor who received a combined kidney and bone marrow transplant.

This clone has just a few counts. V usage is TRBV12-5 and J usage is TRBJ1-1; TRBD1 matches at 9 bases. The length of the CDR3 is 13 residues. The ends lost 7 bases at V and 3 bases at J; junction bases unmatched: 3. The germline V gene encodes CDR1 LGHNT and CDR2 FRNRAP. CDR3 nucleotides: TGTGCTAGTGTCCGGACAGGGGACACTGAAGCTTTCTTT. Amino acids: CASVRTGDTEAFF.

The rearrangement uses TRBV20-1 and TRBJ1-2, with a weak D call TRBD1 (5 bases). The CDR3 has 11 residues. Germline V gives CDR1 DFQATT, CDR2 SNEGSKA (reference sequence). V was clipped by 7 bases and J by 4 bases, with 10 bases between them. The chain's CDR3 is CSVGGGYGYTF. For the CDR3, the DNA is TGCAGTGTCGGTGGGGGCTATGGCTACACCTTC.

The chain combines TRBV18 with TRBJ2-2, with 7 nucleotides matching TRBD1. This CDR3 is built from 19 residues. Looked up from germline, CDR1 is KGHSH and CDR2 is LQKENI. V was pared by 0 bases and J by 5 bases, with 15 bases of the junction left unmatched. CDR3 nucleotide sequence: TGTGCCAGCTCACCACCGGAAGGGGGCGAGTACGGTGGTACCGGGGAGCTGTTTTTT. Translation: CASSPPEGGEYGGTGELFF.

The J gene is TRBJ2-2, the V gene TRBV18; 7 bases are shared with TRBD1. Germline values: CDR1 KGHSH, CDR2 LQKENI. CDR3 size: 15 residues. Trimming removed 11 bases from V and 6 bases from J; junction bases left unmatched: 15. CDR3 nucleotides: TGTGCCTCCCGAGGGACAGAAAGTCTCTCCGGGGAGCTGTTTTTT. As protein: CASRGTESLSGELFF.

The CDR3 DNA sequence: TGCGCCAGCACCTCTGGGGTACTAGGTGGAAACACCATATATTTT. This translates into CASTSGVLGGNTIYF. The rearrangement joins TRBV5-1 to TRBJ1-3, with D hard to call. The germline V gene has CDR1 SGHRS and CDR2 YFSETQ. V was pared by 6 bases and J by 3 bases, with 16 bases between. CDR3 length equals 15 residues.

V and J are TRBV28 and TRBJ2-7, with unresolved D. CDR3 length: 12 residues. The V end lost 4 bases, the J end lost 6 bases, and 10 bases lay between the germline ends. Germline values: CDR1 MDHEN, CDR2 SYDVKM. The CDR3 loop is CASSSPLTEQYF. CDR3 bases: TGTGCCAGCAGTTCCCCCCTAACCGAGCAGTACTTC.

A single count supports this clone. The rearrangement links TRBV28 to TRBJ2-5, with TRBD2 identical over 11 bases. The DNA end lines up better with TRBJ2-7; the J call may be wrong. CDR1 is MDHEN, CDR2 SYDVKM, per germline. The CDR3 extends over 17 amino acids. The CDR3 is CASSLYLTSGITDEQYF. The CDR3, as DNA: TGTGCCAGCAGTTTATACCTGACTAGCGGGATCACCGACGAGCAGTACTTC.

The CDR3 sequence: CASRRVAGVEAFF. The CDR3 DNA reads TGTGCCAGCAGGAGAGTTGCCGGGGTTGAAGCTTTCTTT. The chain links TRBV28 to TRBJ1-1; no clear D. The germline gives CDR1 MDHEN, CDR2 SYDVKM. The CDR3 runs to 13 residues. V was pared by 6 bases and J by 7 bases, with 15 bases between. Full variable domain (remainder filled in from reference TRBV28 and TRBJ1-1): DVKVTQSSRYLVKRTGEKVFLECVQDMDHENMFWYRQDPGLGLRLIYFSYDVKMKEKGDIPEGYSVSREKKERFSLILESASTNQTSMYLCASRRVAGVEAFFGQGTRLTVV.

This clone was seen only once. CDR3 in DNA: TGTGCCAGCAGTGTTGGACAGGGGCGGGAGACCCAGTACTTC. Translation gives CASSVGQGRETQYF. The chain combines TRBV6-1 with TRBJ2-5; 9 nucleotides match TRBD1. This CDR3 is 14 amino acids long. V trimming: 4 bases; J trimming: 5 bases; junction bases outside the gene matches: 5. Germline CDR1 and CDR2: MNHNS and SASEGT.

The chain links TRBV2 to TRBJ1-2, with D hard to call. CDR1 and CDR2 from the germline V gene are SNHLY and FYNNEI. This CDR3 has 17 residues. V was pared by 5 bases and J by 0 bases, with 19 bases between. DNA for the CDR3: TGTGCCAGCAGTATCGGACGGCCGATTACAGCTAACTATGGCTACACCTTC. It yields the protein CASSIGRPITANYGYTF.

The chain joins TRBV6-6 to TRBJ2-7, with 7 bases lining up with TRBD2. The J segment lost 0 bases and the V segment lost 6 bases, leaving 5 bases of the junction unmatched. This CDR3 comprises 14 residues. Germline values: CDR1 MNHNY, CDR2 SVGAGI (reference sequence). The CDR3 DNA reads as TGTGCCAGCAGAAGCGGGGCCATCTCCTACGAGCAGTACTTC. Its translation: CASRSGAISYEQYF.

The J gene is TRBJ2-7, the V gene TRBV19, with D possibly matching TRBD1 (6 bases). This CDR3 is 14 amino acids long. The germline V and J ends were trimmed by 1 base and 4 bases, with 11 bases remaining between them. Germline-derived CDR1 and CDR2 are LNHDA and SQIVND (reference sequence). CDR3 coding DNA: TGTGCCAGTAGTATAGCCAGGGGCGCGTACGAGCAGTACTTC. It is translated as CASSIARGAYEQYF.

The chain recombines TRBV10-2 with TRBJ1-1; perhaps TRBD1 as D (6 bases). Germline CDR1 and CDR2: WSHSY and SAAADI. The CDR3 sequence is 13 residues long. V gave up 7 bases and J gave up 1 base, with 10 bases separating them. CDR3 region: CASMGGANTEAFF. DNA of the CDR3: TGCGCCAGCATGGGGGGCGCGAACACTGAAGCTTTCTTT.

This chain connects TRBV29-1 to TRBJ2-3, with 11 positions matching TRBD2. J lost 2 bases, V lost 1 base, and 8 bases had no gene match. This CDR3 spans 17 amino acids. The germline V gene encodes CDR1 SQVTM and CDR2 ANQGSEA. The CDR3 loop reads CSVEGGRLAGLTDTQYF. Here the CDR3 DNA reads TGCAGCGTTGAAGGGGGTCGACTAGCGGGGCTCACAGATACGCAGTATTTT.

J is TRBJ2-2 and V is TRBV12-5; D might be TRBD2 (6 bases). Per the germline V gene, CDR1 is LGHNT and CDR2 is FRNRAP. The CDR3 length is 16 residues. V lost 0 bases to trimming and J lost 6 bases, with 14 bases between them. The CDR3 DNA reads TGTGCTAGTGGTTTGGTACTTGGGGGGATTCCCGGGGAGCTGTTTTTT. Protein sequence: CASGLVLGGIPGELFF.

V is TRBV11-2 and J is TRBJ2-3; weak D call: TRBD1 (6 bases). CDR3 length: 16 residues. Trimming cost V 7 bases and J 0 bases, with 17 bases left between them. Germline CDR1 reads SGHAT; CDR2 reads FQNNGV. The CDR3 loop reads CASTPPGATSTDTQYF. DNA of the CDR3: TGTGCCAGCACCCCACCAGGGGCCACTAGCACAGATACGCAGTATTTT. The entire variable domain, with the rest obtained from reference TRBV11-2 and TRBJ2-3, is as follows: EAGVAQSPRYKIIEKRQSVAFWCNPISGHATLYWYQQILGQGPKLLIQFQNNGVVDDSQLPKDRFSAERLKGVDSTLKIQPAKLEDSAVYLCASTPPGATSTDTQYFGPGTRLTVL.

The gene calls are TRBV11-3 and TRBJ1-2; 7 bases are shared with TRBD1. This CDR3 region has 11 residues. CDR1 is SGHNT, CDR2 YENEEA, per germline. J gave up 8 bases and V 4 bases, and 1 base lay outside the gene matches. The DNA of the CDR3 is TGTGCCAGCAGCTACAGGGGCGGCTACACCTTC. It encodes CASSYRGGYTF.

The chain couples TRBV18 to TRBJ2-7, with 13 bases lining up with TRBD2. With V trimmed by 3 bases and J by 0 bases, 14 bases remained unmatched. This CDR3 has 20 amino acids. Germline CDR1 is KGHSH and CDR2 is LQKENI. The CDR3 sequence: CASSPLGLAGVTSASYEQYF. The CDR3 DNA reads TGTGCCAGCTCACCCCTCGGACTAGCGGGAGTAACCTCGGCCTCCTACGAGCAGTACTTC.